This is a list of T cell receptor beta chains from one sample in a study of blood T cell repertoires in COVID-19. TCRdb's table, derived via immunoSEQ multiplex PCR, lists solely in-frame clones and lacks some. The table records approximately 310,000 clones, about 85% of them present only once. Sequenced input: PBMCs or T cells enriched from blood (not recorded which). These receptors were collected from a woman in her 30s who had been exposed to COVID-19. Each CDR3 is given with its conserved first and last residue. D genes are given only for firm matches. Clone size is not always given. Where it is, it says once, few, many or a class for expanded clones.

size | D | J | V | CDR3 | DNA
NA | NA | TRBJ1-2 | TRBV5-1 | CASSLGDSNYGYTF | TGCGCCAGCAGCTTGGGAGACAGCAACTATGGCTACACCTTC
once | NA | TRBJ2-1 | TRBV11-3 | CASSLGRGEQFF | TGTGCCAGCAGCTTAGGTAGAGGGGAGCAGTTCTTC
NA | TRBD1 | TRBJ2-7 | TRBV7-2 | CASSPGQGRPEQYF | TGTGCCAGCAGCCCGGGACAGGGCCGACCCGAGCAGTACTTC
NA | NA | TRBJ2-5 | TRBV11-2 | CASRSGSGETQYF | TGTGCCAGCAGATCCGGGAGCGGAGAGACCCAGTACTTC
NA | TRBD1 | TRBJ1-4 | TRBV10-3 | CAISESTGLNEKLFF | TGTGCCATCAGTGAGTCGACAGGGTTGAATGAAAAACTGTTTTTT
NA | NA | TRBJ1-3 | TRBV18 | CASSPSTVNSGNTIYF | TGTGCCAGCTCACCGTCTACGGTTAACTCTGGAAACACCATATATTTT
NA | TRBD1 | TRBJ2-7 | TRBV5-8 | CASSFTGQGMGEQYF | TGTGCCAGCAGCTTTACGGGACAGGGGATGGGCGAGCAGTACTTC
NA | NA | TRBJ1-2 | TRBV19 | CASSLSGPTGYTF | TGTGCCAGTTCCCTAAGCGGGCCGACCGGCTACACCTTC
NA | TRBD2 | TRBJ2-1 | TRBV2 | CASSAGTSGLSEQFF | TGTGCCAGCAGCGCTGGGACTAGCGGCCTTTCCGAGCAGTTCTTC
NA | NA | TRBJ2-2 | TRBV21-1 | CASSKWTGRENTGELFF | TGTGCCAGCAGCAAATGGACGGGAAGAGAGAACACCGGGGAGCTGTTTTTT
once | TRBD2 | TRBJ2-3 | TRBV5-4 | CASSRLTSGGITDTQYF | TGTGCCAGCAGCCGCCTTACTAGCGGGGGGATCACAGATACGCAGTATTTT
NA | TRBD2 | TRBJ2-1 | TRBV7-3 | CASSLNSGGGPEQFF | TGTGCCAGCAGCTTAAATTCGGGAGGTGGACCTGAGCAGTTCTTC
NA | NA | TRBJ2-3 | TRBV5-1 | CASSLGSRGYTWDTQYF | TGCGCCAGCAGCTTGGGGTCCAGGGGCTACACTTGGGATACGCAGTATTTT
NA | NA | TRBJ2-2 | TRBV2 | CASLNRDTNTGELFF | TGTGCCAGTTTAAACAGAGATACGAACACCGGGGAGCTGTTTTTT
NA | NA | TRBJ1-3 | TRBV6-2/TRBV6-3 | CASSGGQHTIYF | TGTGCCAGCAGTGGCGGACAGCACACCATATATTTT
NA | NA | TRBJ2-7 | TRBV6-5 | CASSYSRGNEQYF | TGTGCCAGCAGTTACTCGAGGGGGAACGAGCAGTACTTC
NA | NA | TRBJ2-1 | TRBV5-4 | CASSLASTRRGYNEQFF | TGTGCCAGCAGCTTGGCCTCGACCCGGAGGGGATACAATGAGCAGTTCTTC
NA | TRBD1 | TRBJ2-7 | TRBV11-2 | CASSLLGTGGYEQYF | TGTGCCAGCAGCTTATTGGGGACAGGGGGCTACGAGCAGTACTTC
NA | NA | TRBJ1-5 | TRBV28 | CASSRGGRADQPQHF | TGTGCCAGCAGCCGGGGGGGGAGGGCGGATCAGCCCCAGCATTTT
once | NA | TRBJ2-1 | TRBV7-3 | CASSFTPSAHEQFF | TGTGCCAGCAGCTTTACCCCGAGCGCCCATGAGCAGTTCTTC
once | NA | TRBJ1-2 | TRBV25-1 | CASVGLNYGYTF | TGTGCCAGCGTTGGACTAAACTATGGCTACACCTTC
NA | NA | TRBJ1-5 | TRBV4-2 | CASSQEWHNNQPQHF | TGTGCCAGCAGCCAAGAATGGCATAACAATCAGCCCCAGCATTTT
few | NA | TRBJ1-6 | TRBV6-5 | CASKMGADGYSPLHF | TGTGCCAGCAAAATGGGGGCGGATGGTTATTCACCCCTCCACTTT
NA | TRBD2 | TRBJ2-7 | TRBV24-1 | CATSGASGSPTYEQYF | TGTGCCACCAGTGGGGCTAGCGGGAGCCCCACCTACGAGCAGTACTTC
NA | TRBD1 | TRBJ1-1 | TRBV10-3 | CAIRDRAMNTEAFF | TGTGCCATCAGGGACAGGGCCATGAACACTGAAGCTTTCTTT
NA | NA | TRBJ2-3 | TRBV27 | CASSIPGAGINTQYF | TGTGCCAGCAGCATCCCAGGGGCAGGAATAAATACGCAGTATTTT
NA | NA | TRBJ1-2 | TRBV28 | CASSAGTSPGYGYTF | TGTGCCAGCAGTGCCGGAACAAGCCCGGGTTATGGCTACACCTTC
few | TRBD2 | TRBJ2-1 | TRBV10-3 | CAISVQLAGGGNEQFF | TGTGCCATCAGTGTACAACTAGCGGGAGGGGGCAATGAGCAGTTCTTC
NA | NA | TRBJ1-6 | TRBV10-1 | CASSESQGNSPLHF | TGCGCCAGCAGTGAATCACAGGGAAATTCACCCCTCCACTTT
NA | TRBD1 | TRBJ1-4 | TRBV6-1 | CASSEGTGGEKLFF | TGTGCCAGCAGTGAGGGGACAGGAGGTGAAAAACTGTTTTTT
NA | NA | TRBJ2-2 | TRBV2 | CASKEGTNTGELFF | TGTGCCAGCAAGGAGGGGACGAACACCGGGGAGCTGTTTTTT
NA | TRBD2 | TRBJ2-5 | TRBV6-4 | CAPKTSGRWETQYF | TGTGCCCCCAAAACTAGCGGGAGGTGGGAGACCCAGTACTTC
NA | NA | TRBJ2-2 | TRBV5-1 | CASRQFGGTAAGELFF | TGCGCCAGCAGACAATTTGGGGGGACAGCCGCCGGGGAGCTGTTTTTT
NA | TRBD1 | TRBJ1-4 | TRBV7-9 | CASSDRATTNEKLFF | TGTGCCAGCAGCGACAGGGCCACAACTAATGAAAAACTGTTTTTT
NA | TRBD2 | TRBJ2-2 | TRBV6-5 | CASSQIAGGRELFF | TGTGCCAGCAGTCAGATAGCGGGGGGTCGGGAGCTGTTTTTT
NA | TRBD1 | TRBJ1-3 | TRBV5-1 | CASSLGQGDGNTIYF | TGCGCCAGCAGCTTGGGACAGGGCGACGGAAACACCATATATTTT
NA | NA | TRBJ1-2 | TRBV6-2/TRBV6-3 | CASSYKEAGYTF | TGTGCCAGCAGTTACAAAGAGGCTGGCTACACCTTC
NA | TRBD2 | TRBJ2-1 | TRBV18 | CASSPTSGRSTNEQFF | TGTGCCAGCTCTCCCACTAGCGGGAGATCCACCAATGAGCAGTTCTTC
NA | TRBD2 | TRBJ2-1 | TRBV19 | CASSMGGRELNNEQFF | TGTGCCAGTAGTATGGGAGGGCGGGAGTTAAACAATGAGCAGTTCTTC
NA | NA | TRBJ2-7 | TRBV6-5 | CASSYSATPLPYEQYF | TGTGCCAGCAGTTACTCTGCGACTCCCCTCCCCTACGAGCAGTACTTC
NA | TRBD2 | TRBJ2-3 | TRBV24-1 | CATSGDTDTQYF | TGTGCCACTAGCGGGGATACAGATACGCAGTATTTT
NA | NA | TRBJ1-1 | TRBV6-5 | CASRGTPRTEAFF | TGTGCCAGCAGAGGGACTCCACGCACTGAAGCTTTCTTT
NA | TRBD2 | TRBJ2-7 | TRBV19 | CASSILAGPYEQYF | TGTGCCAGTAGTATACTAGCGGGACCCTACGAGCAGTACTTC